The 18 T cell receptor beta chains below were found in one sample sequenced in a study of blood T cell repertoires in COVID-19. Sequencing was performed with immunoSEQ multiplex PCR; in TCRdb, only in-frame clones are kept and a portion is missing. The sample holds tens of thousands of clones, about 80% seen once. The sequenced material came from peripheral blood. The receptors originated from a middle-aged man with active or convalescent COVID-19.

The chain joins TRBV11-3 to TRBJ2-7; 10 bases map to TRBD1. The CDR3 length is 16 residues. Germline-derived CDR1 and CDR2 are SGHNT and YENEEA. Trimming took 5 bases from V and 2 from J; bases not matched to a gene: 9. The CDR3 coding sequence is TGTGCCAGCAGCCCCGGGCCGGGACAGGGGACCTACGAGCAGTACTTC. Translation gives CASSPGPGQGTYEQYF. Using reference TRBV11-3 and TRBJ2-7 for the parts outside the CDR3, the full variable domain is EAGVVQSPRYKIIEKKQPVAFWCNPISGHNTLYWYLQNLGQGPELLIRYENEEAVDDSQLPKDRFSAERLKGVDSTLKIQPAELGDSAVYLCASSPGPGQGTYEQYFGPGTRLTVT.

This clone occurred once. The chain uses TRBV19 and TRBJ1-2, with no clear D. Trimming pared 7 bases from V and 5 bases from J, leaving 14 bases between. CDR3 size: 13 residues. The germline V gene has CDR1 LNHDA and CDR2 SQIVND (reference sequence). Here the CDR3 DNA reads TGTGCCAGTACCCAATTCCAGACTTATGGCTACACCTTC. This encodes CASTQFQTYGYTF.

The rearrangement joins TRBV3-1 (or the pseudogene TRBV3-2) to TRBJ1-4; possible D gene TRBD1, 6 bases. The CDR3 runs to 15 residues. Trimming cost V 0 bases and J 6 bases, with 11 bases left between them. Germline V gives CDR1 LGHDT, CDR2 YNNKEL (reference sequence). CDR3 nucleotides: TGTGCCAGCAGCCAAGATGAGGGGGTGTATGAAAAACTGTTTTTT. The encoded protein is CASSQDEGVYEKLFF.

This clone was seen a few times. The genes are TRBV2 and TRBJ2-7, with 8 nucleotides matching TRBD1. Per the germline V gene, CDR1 is SNHLY and CDR2 is FYNNEI. This CDR3 region has 16 residues. The V gene end was trimmed by 6 bases and the J gene end by 0 bases; junction bases not matched to a gene: 10. The CDR3 nucleotides are TGTGCCAGCAGCACCGACAGGGGCCCCTTCTCCTACGAGCAGTACTTC. Its translation is CASSTDRGPFSYEQYF.

J is TRBJ2-1 and V is TRBV7-2; 9 bases line up with TRBD2. J lost 8 bases, V lost 5 bases, and 10 bases had no gene match. The CDR3 contains 15 residues. Germline-derived CDR1 and CDR2 are SGHTA and FQGNSA. The CDR3 is CASSPKAGGLYEQFF. CDR3 DNA sequence: TGTGCCAGCAGCCCTAAGGCGGGGGGGTTGTATGAGCAGTTCTTC.

V is TRBV7-3 and J is TRBJ2-1; possibly TRBD2 for D (7 bases). The CDR3 has 13 residues. Germline V gene sequence: CDR1 SGHTA, CDR2 FQGTGA. V was pared by 4 bases and J by 8 bases, with 12 bases between. The CDR3 loop is CASSSEGGHEQFF. In DNA form, the CDR3 reads TGTGCCAGCAGCTCCGAGGGGGGGCATGAGCAGTTCTTC.

This clone was recorded once. V usage is TRBV6-5 and J usage is TRBJ1-6; the D gene is possibly TRBD1 (5 bases). Trimming pared 5 bases from V and 8 bases from J, leaving 10 bases between. Germline loops: CDR1 MNHEY, CDR2 SVGAGI. This CDR3 comprises 13 residues. CDR3 in amino acids: CASSQGFDSPLHF. The CDR3 DNA reads as TGTGCCAGCAGTCAGGGTTTTGATTCACCCCTCCACTTT.

The chain recombines TRBV10-3 with TRBJ2-3; no clear D. Trimming took off 6 bases at V and 3 bases at J, with 13 bases between the two ends. The CDR3 is 14 residues long. The V gene's germline CDR1 is ENHRY and CDR2 SYGVKD. This chain's CDR3 is CAISSSQSTDTQYF. CDR3 DNA sequence: TGTGCCATCAGCTCAAGTCAGTCGACAGATACGCAGTATTTT.

This sequence joins TRBV29-1 and TRBJ2-1, with D unclear. CDR3 size: 10 residues. Per the germline V gene, CDR1 is SQVTM and CDR2 is ANQGSEA. Deletions cut 6 bases from V and 5 bases from J, with 5 bases between. The CDR3 DNA reads TGCAGCGTCCAGGACAATGAGCAGTTCTTC. The encoded protein is CSVQDNEQFF.

The chain combines TRBV4-3 with TRBJ1-2; 9 bases are a match to TRBD1. Trimming cost V 2 bases and J 7 bases; bases outside gene matches: 2. Germline V gene sequence: CDR1 LGHNA, CDR2 YSLEER. The CDR3 runs to 13 residues. CDR3 bases: TGCGCCAGCAGCCAAAGACAGGGGGGTGGCTACACCTTC. It translates to CASSQRQGGGYTF.

This chain links TRBV7-3 with TRBJ2-3, with 10 bases fitting TRBD2. The CDR3 has 14 residues. V was clipped by 4 bases and J by 4 bases; unmatched bases: 2. Germline loops: CDR1 SGHTA, CDR2 FQGTGA. CDR3 sequence: CASSSAGGPDTQYF. The CDR3 bases are TGTGCCAGCAGCTCAGCGGGGGGGCCAGATACGCAGTATTTT.

The chain combines TRBV9 with TRBJ2-2; 9 bases align to TRBD2. This CDR3 is built from 16 residues. Germline CDR1 reads SGDLS; CDR2 reads YYNGEE. J gave up 1 base and V 0 bases, and 1 base lay outside the gene matches. DNA for the CDR3: TGTGCCAGCAGCGTAGTTAGCGGGGGGAACACCGGGGAGCTGTTTTTT. This gives the protein CASSVVSGGNTGELFF.

This clone was observed a handful of times. The chain uses TRBV18 and TRBJ2-7, with 10 bases fitting TRBD2. The CDR3 has 15 residues. Germline loops: CDR1 KGHSH, CDR2 LQKENI. The V gene end was trimmed by 3 bases and the J gene end by 7 bases; junction bases not matched to a gene: 9. CDR3 residues: CASSPTSGGASEQYF. Written as DNA, the CDR3 is TGTGCCAGCTCACCTACCAGCGGGGGGGCCAGTGAGCAGTACTTC.

The chain uses TRBV10-2 and TRBJ1-4; 8 bases map to TRBD1. CDR3 size: 16 residues. V dropped 0 bases and J dropped 8; count of bases not matched to a gene: 8. CDR1 is WSHSY, CDR2 SAAADI, per germline. This CDR3 is CASSESGQGAYEKLFF. CDR3 nucleotide sequence: TGCGCCAGCAGTGAGTCAGGGCAGGGGGCCTACGAAAAACTGTTTTTT.

The rearrangement uses TRBV9 and TRBJ2-6; D is possibly TRBD2 (6 bases). The CDR3 consists of 17 residues. CDR1 and CDR2 from the germline V gene are SGDLS and YYNGEE. V dropped 4 bases and J dropped 2 bases, with 16 bases sitting between them. In DNA, the CDR3 is TGTGCCAGCAGCCTACCAATTACGGGGGCTGGGGCCAACGTCCTGACTTTC. Translating it yields CASSLPITGAGANVLTF.

The chain carries TRBV12-3 or TRBV12-4 and TRBJ2-7, with 9 nucleotides matching TRBD1. The J segment lost 6 bases and the V segment lost 6 bases, leaving 6 bases of the junction unmatched. This CDR3 has 13 residues. The CDR3 is CASRSGQGGEQYF. The CDR3 nucleotides are TGTGCCAGCAGATCGGGACAGGGTGGCGAGCAGTACTTC.

The chain uses TRBV14 and TRBJ2-1; 8 positions match TRBD2. Trimming removed 6 bases from V and 9 bases from J; junction bases left unmatched: 7. The CDR3 spans 13 residues. Germline-derived CDR1 and CDR2 are SGHDN and FVKESK. Here the CDR3 DNA reads TGTGCCAGCAGTCCCCGGGCGGGGGGTGAGCAGTTCTTC. It specifies CASSPRAGGEQFF.

The rearrangement links TRBV12-5 to TRBJ2-5; weak D call: TRBD2 (6 bases). Germline-derived CDR1 and CDR2 are LGHNT and FRNRAP. The CDR3 has 14 amino acids. Deletions cut 6 bases from V and 2 bases from J, with 13 bases between. Here the CDR3 DNA reads TGTGCTAGTGGCCAGGTGGGGGGACAAGAGACCCAGTACTTC. Its protein product is CASGQVGGQETQYF. Together with reference TRBV12-5 and TRBJ2-5, the CDR3 gives the full variable domain: DARVTQTPRHKVTEMGQEVTMRCQPILGHNTVFWYRQTMMQGLELLAYFRNRAPLDDSGMPKDRFSAEMPDATLATLKIQPSEPRDSAVYFCASGQVGGQETQYFGPGTRLLVL.